The clone carrying this T cell receptor beta chain came up many times. Its target is not known. Per germline, CDR1 SGHTA and CDR2 FQGNSA. V shed 8 bases, J shed 0 bases, and the junction held 14 bases outside the gene matches. CDR3 length equals 17 residues. These data originate in a study of shared clonotypes between healthy human individuals. Study in general: CD4 naive and memory got three plates each, CD8 naive two, CD8 memory one.

In replicate PCRs of sorted subsets, approximately 210 ng DNA, approximately 30,000 T cell genomes, was used. Per the study methods: Junction-only immunoSEQ data arrived without quality scores, meaning filtering differed. Here immunoSEQ multiplex PCR was the method, and the copy in TCRdb shows in-frame clones only, minus some. The V and J calls and the clone size are those of that table, but D and trimming were determined from the DNA. The sample consists of over a million clones, about 80% of them appearing once. Study-level points and caveats: The study drew on few donors, limiting represented genetic and exposure-history diversity.

The sequence came from a man in his late teens or twenties in good health. The sample taken for sequencing was memory CD4+ T cells sorted from blood. Sample subset: CD45RA-negative fraction. This sequence joins TRBV7-2 and TRBJ2-7; 9 positions agree with TRBD2. The DNA for the CDR3 is TGTGCCAGCGGTCGAATAGCGGGGGTCCCGAGCTCCTACGAGCAGTACTTC. This codes for CASGRIAGVPSSYEQYF.